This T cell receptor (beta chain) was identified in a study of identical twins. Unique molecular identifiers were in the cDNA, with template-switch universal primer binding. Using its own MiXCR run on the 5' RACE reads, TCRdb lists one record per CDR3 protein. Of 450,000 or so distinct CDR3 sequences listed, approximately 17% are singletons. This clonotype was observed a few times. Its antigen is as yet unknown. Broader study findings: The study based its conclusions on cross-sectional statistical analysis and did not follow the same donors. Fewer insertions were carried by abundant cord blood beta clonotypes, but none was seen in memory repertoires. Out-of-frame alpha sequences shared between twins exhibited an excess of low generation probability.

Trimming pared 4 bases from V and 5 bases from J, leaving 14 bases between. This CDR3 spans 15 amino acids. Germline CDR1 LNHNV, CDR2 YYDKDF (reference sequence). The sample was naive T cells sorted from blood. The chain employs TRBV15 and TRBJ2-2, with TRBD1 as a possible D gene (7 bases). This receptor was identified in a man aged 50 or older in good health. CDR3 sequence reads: CATSIRGVRTGELFF. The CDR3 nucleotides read TGTGCCACCAGCATCAGGGGGGTACGGACCGGGGAGCTGTTTTTT. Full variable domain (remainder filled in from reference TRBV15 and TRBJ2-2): DAMVIQNPRYQVTQFGKPVTLSCSQTLNHNVMYWYQQKSSQAPKLLFHYYDKDFNNEADTPDNFQSRRPNTSFCFLDIRSPGLGDTAMYLCATSIRGVRTGELFFGEGSRLTVL.